This T cell receptor beta chain was identified in a study of cytomegalovirus exposure and HLA in healthy donors (dated by TCRdb to about 2017). Background on the whole study: An earlier analysis of more than 550 of the donors reported about 260 Gb of sequence data and about 120 million unique TCR beta sequences obtained from some 170 million T cells. An early release covering about 600 HLA-typed donors comprised about 290 gigabases of sequencing data and roughly 86 million unique TCR sequences. Of the roughly 390 genotyped donors, around 81% fell in the genetic ancestry cluster associated with self-reported Caucasian donors. The aim of the study was to test whether cataloging public T cell receptors could identify signatures of past pathogen exposure. The study used immunosequencing to profile the T cell repertoires of under 700 subjects and linked those repertoires to cytomegalovirus serostatus. Besides the first cohort of roughly 660 subjects, a separate validation cohort made up of 120 different subjects was used. To predict cytomegalovirus infection status, the study brought together high-throughput TCR immunosequencing, statistical association of individual TCRs with disease status, and machine learning. A later analysis re-examined previously published TCR beta repertoires from several hundred donors and added high-resolution HLA genotyping to investigate patterns of TCR occurrence. Rather than using new phenotypic data, the later analysis identified candidate immune exposures from TCR beta sequences and from how often those sequences occurred across donors. An earlier analysis of 587 of the donors used high-throughput TCR beta sequencing to judge whether each TCR beta V gene segment behaved as functional or pseudogenic. Donor age, sex, ethnicity and CMV serostatus were compiled together with the repertoire data. In a later genetic analysis, genome-wide SNP genotypes for about 55% of the roughly 700 donors were used, and that subset was treated as a discovery cohort. Every discovery cohort repertoire had been produced on one sequencing platform. HLA typing covered class I and class II loci at four-digit resolution. Typing coverage varied by locus: roughly 629-630 donors for A, B, C, DRB1 and DQB1; 522 for DQA1; around 570 for DPA1; 450 to 480 for DPB1. Roughly 5 DR-DQ haplotypes were handled as single units for association and clustering, since linkage in the cohort was strong. Across about 370 genotyped donors of the cohort, an average of about 240,000 unique TCR beta nucleotide sequences per donor were sequenced, and roughly a sixth of those sequences were non-productive.

As to this clone: Its recognized antigen is unknown. Base qualities are not provided; no much larger clone lies one nucleotide away.

Looking up the germline V gene (reference sequence) yields CDR1 LNHDA and CDR2 SQIVND. V ends up 7 bases short and J 6 bases short, with an unmatched junction base count of 4. From the cysteine through the phenylalanine, the CDR3 covers 14 amino acids. The DNA shown is the 42-base CDR3, in frame from base 1. In total, about 650 healthy bone marrow donors made up the cohort. Cohort members were all nominally healthy when sampled, although unrecorded immune exposures were likely present. The donor was CMV seronegative and belonged to the group of around 400 seronegative cohort members. Each donor provided a peripheral blood sample, and peripheral blood mononuclear cells were used for TCR beta sequencing. Genomic DNA extraction from the blood cell samples was performed with the Qiagen DNeasy Blood Extraction Kit. Libraries were prepared through the immunoSEQ multiplex PCR assay. A mixture of 60 forward primers for TCR Vbeta segments and 13 reverse primers for TCR Jbeta segments was used in the multiplex PCR. The CDR3 region of rearranged TCR beta genes was amplified from genomic DNA by a multiplex PCR assay. Amplified TCR beta libraries were sequenced as 87-base-pair reads on the Illumina HiSeq System. In the paper's pipeline: In a later analysis, tens of millions of unique TCR beta chains were counted across the 666 repertoires, and about 9.9 million of these chains were shared by at least two donors. Raw reads were error-corrected and collapsed into unique sequences by a nearest-neighbor algorithm in which closely related sequences were merged to remove PCR and sequencing errors. Alignment of CDR3 sequences to IMGT reference sequences was used to assign V, D and J gene segments. For a sequence to be retained, a match of at least six nucleotides to both a V gene segment and a J gene segment was required. A rearrangement was called productive if the CDR3 had no stop codons and remained in frame with V and J, and every other rearrangement was called non-productive. CDR3 was defined according to IMGT convention as the region running from the second conserved V-encoded cysteine to the conserved J-encoded phenylalanine. The earlier analysis of about 610 of the donors excluded any sequence lacking an unambiguous match to a single V gene segment. An earlier analysis of 500 to 700 of the donors classified V segments as functional when productive rearrangements were above 56.7% and as segregating when the standard deviation between donors was above 5%. A statistical classification framework was built for diagnosing cytomegalovirus status from the catalog of TCR beta chain sequences. V and J gene assignment, in a later analysis, came from comparing TCR nucleotide sequences with IMGT/GENE-DB human TR gene sequences. In a later analysis, CDR3 sequences and most-parsimonious VDJ recombination scenarios were assigned using the TCRdist pipeline. In a later analysis, each TCR beta chain was defined by its CDR3 amino acid sequence together with its V-gene family, and reads without a unique V-gene family were excluded. To address suspected cross-contamination and a sequencing artifact, a later analysis removed roughly 640 highly shared, low-generation-probability nucleotide sequences. In a later analysis, a clonal expansion index for each public chain was calculated from normalized within-repertoire ranks of inferred template counts. Generation probabilities in a later analysis came from a VDJ recombination model fitted to out-of-frame rearrangements, and those results were checked against IGoR. A later analysis scored TCR-TCR, TCR-HLA and TCR-CMV co-occurrence with hypergeometric tests, applying a repertoire-size bias correction to TCR pairs. False discovery rates were estimated in a later analysis by permuting HLA or CMV assignments 20 times. In a later analysis, co-occurring TCRs were grouped using DBSCAN, with TCRdist sequence similarity added in when clustering inside HLA-allele-positive subsets. Repertoires with fewer than 30,000 or more than 120,000 public chains were left out of co-occurrence clustering, as were roughly five repertoires with anomalous nucleotide sharing. Sourced from immuneACCESS, this table was stored by TCRdb with only in-frame sequences that have V and J called. A share of the clones is absent; for the studies checked, an unresolved V gene accounts for under half, and the remainder has no known explanation. The V and J calls and clone size are taken from that table; D and trimming were inferred from the DNA. The sample profile shows about 160,000 clones; roughly 90% of them were found once. The ten largest make up roughly 1.9% of the sample.

On the study overall, not on this receptor specifically: Across donors, most TCR sequences were observed very rarely, whereas some public TCRs were present in many individuals. About 15 rarely observed V segments, including chromosome 9 orphons, were excluded from the earlier analysis of just under 600 of the donors because counts were too low. A further reported finding was that TCR beta sequences accurately predicted the HLA-A and HLA-B alleles for most subjects in the first cohort. In the study, 164 TCR beta chains were listed as associated with cytomegalovirus. Linkage disequilibrium might explain the correlated functional status among segregating V segments, but an unknown experimental factor could not be excluded. A later analysis found that most CMV-associated TCR beta chains appeared HLA-restricted, with HLA associations seemingly driven largely by CMV exposure. Broadly in line with IMGT annotations, most TCR beta V segments showed up in productive rearrangements about 87% or about 30% of the time in an earlier analysis of under 700 of the donors. In vitro tests confirmed that a few of the cytomegalovirus-associated TCR beta chains recognize cytomegalovirus antigens. Several of the top co-occurrence clusters appeared to be linked to parvovirus B19, influenza, CMV and Epstein-Barr virus, according to a later analysis. For the cohort, immune exposure information was limited to CMV serostatus. V-gene and J-gene trimming of TCR beta chains was associated with a missense DCLRE1C variant in a later genetic analysis, and the association was replicated in an independent cohort. In a later analysis, 16,951 TCR beta sequences were associated with specific HLA alleles at a false discovery rate of 0.05. Presence/absence analyses assumed roughly uniform sequencing depth across donors, an assumption that may not hold. The classifier was reported to diagnose cytomegalovirus status with high specificity and sensitivity in both the original and validation cohorts. A cluster of highly shared sequence variants was judged likely to be a technical artifact of the sequencing pipeline. The cohort was sequenced for TCR beta chains only, and without alpha or paired-chain data the features that could be detected were limited. A later analysis found that TCR association rates varied across HLA loci, with DRB1 alleles showing the most associated TCRs and HLA-C alleles the fewest. A later genetic analysis reported fewer N-insertions in productive TCRs among donors in an Asian-associated ancestry cluster than the roughly 650-donor mean. When HLA alleles, especially DR and DQ, strongly co-occurred, attributing TCR associations to individual alleles was difficult. HLA typing was unavailable for some donors at each locus, so association tests used only the typed subset. In a later analysis, HLA-associated TCR beta chains were found to be more clonally expanded and to have lower generation probabilities than equally common non-associated chains. Because the 87-base-pair reads could not distinguish some IMGT-functional V segments, including TRBV6-2 and TRBV6-3, those segments were excluded. The authors suggested that the approach could potentially be extended to other disease states and immunological phenotypes.

The chain links TRBV19 with TRBJ2-1; the junction holds 12 bases that match TRBD1. The sequencing input was PBMCs. The TCR comes from a woman younger than 35 in good health and CMV-seronegative. The CDR3 amino acid sequence is: CASKGQGAGNEQFF. Read as DNA, the sequence is TGTGCCAGTAAGGGACAGGGGGCGGGCAATGAGCAGTTCTTC.